This TCR beta chain emerged from a study of blood T cell repertoires in COVID-19. About the research overall: COVID-19 samples from acute and convalescent phases originated in the United States, Italy and Spain.

Under the authors' procedure: Nucleated cell counts were estimated from reference gene primer amplification. The assay was immunoSEQ multiplex PCR, and TCRdb's table has in-frame clones only and misses some. The D gene and trimming were derived from the DNA, and the V and J assignments and clone size from that table. This table has under 250,000 clones, 86% appearing once. Per the germline V gene, CDR1 is SGDLS and CDR2 is YYNGEE. There are 18 residues in the CDR3. J was trimmed by 3 bases and V by 4 bases; bases with no gene match: 12. The gene calls are TRBV9 and TRBJ2-6; 8 bases map to TRBD1. The specimen was peripheral blood. The sequence was collected from a woman older than 75 with COVID-19, enrolled during active disease. The CDR3 sequence is CASSFSQGANIGANVLTF. The CDR3 bases are TGTGCCAGCAGCTTCTCCCAGGGGGCTAACATTGGGGCCAACGTCCTGACTTTC.